The 6 T cell receptor beta chains in this list originate from one sample, sequenced in a study of T cell responses to AZD1222 COVID-19 vaccine. Clones were read by immunoSEQ multiplex PCR, and TCRdb kept only the in-frame ones, dropping some. In the table there are 99,000 or so clones, around 90% of which are singletons. Source: peripheral blood, taken on day 0 of AZD1222 vaccination. These receptors were obtained from an adult in good health.

V usage is TRBV5-8 and J usage is TRBJ1-1; D might be TRBD1 (5 bases). Germline CDR1 and CDR2: SGHTS and YDEGEE. This CDR3 comprises 15 residues. V lost 0 bases, J lost 5 bases, and 14 bases lay in between. CDR3 nucleotide sequence: TGTGCCAGCAGCTTGGGGGGCAGGCGAAGGACTGAAGCTTTCTTT. Its protein product is CASSLGGRRRTEAFF. Using reference TRBV5-8 and TRBJ1-1 for the parts outside the CDR3, the full variable domain is EAGVTQSPTHLIKTRGQQATLRCSPISGHTSVYWYQQALGLGLQFLLWYDEGEERNRGNFPPRFSGRQFPNYSSELNVNALELEDSALYLCASSLGGRRRTEAFFGQGTRLTVV.

A word on this clone: Other DNA sequences from this sample encode an identical CDR3 as well. The gene calls are TRBV28 and TRBJ1-4; D call uncertain. V gave up 3 bases and J gave up 8 bases, with 13 bases separating them. The germline gives CDR1 MDHEN, CDR2 SYDVKM. The CDR3 is 14 residues long. The CDR3 coding sequence is TGTGCCAGCAGTTTCCCCGGGATGGGCGAAAAACTGTTTTTT. It translates to CASSFPGMGEKLFF.

This clone was seen a single time. J is TRBJ2-1 and V is TRBV2, with D unclear. Trimming pared 0 bases from V and 5 bases from J, leaving 2 bases between. CDR1 SNHLY and CDR2 FYNNEI come from the germline V gene. The CDR3 length is 12 residues. This CDR3 is CASSEAHNEQFF. Here the CDR3 DNA reads TGTGCCAGCAGTGAAGCGCACAATGAGCAGTTCTTC.

V is TRBV7-2 and J is TRBJ1-1; 8 bases align to TRBD1. From germline, CDR1 is SGHTA and CDR2 FQGNSA. V lost 5 bases and J lost 5; bases outside the gene matches: 7. The CDR3 has 14 residues. This CDR3 is CASSLYRGETEAFF. CDR3 DNA: TGTGCCAGCAGCCTTTACAGGGGGGAAACTGAAGCTTTCTTT.

The chain joins TRBV5-1 to TRBJ2-2; the D is unclear. Trimming removed 1 base at V and 6 bases at J, with 7 bases between. There are 13 residues in the CDR3. Germline V gene lookup returns CDR1 SGHRS and CDR2 YFSETQ. In DNA, the CDR3 is TGCGCCAGCAGCTTGAGCGTGTCCGGGGAGCTGTTTTTT. It encodes CASSLSVSGELFF.

This chain uses TRBV6-5 with TRBJ1-5; maybe TRBD1 (5 bases). V was clipped by 4 bases and J by 4 bases, with 8 bases between them. Per germline, CDR1 MNHEY and CDR2 SVGAGI. The CDR3 sequence is 13 residues long. Here the CDR3 reads CASSSQGNQPQHF. The CDR3 DNA sequence: TGTGCCAGCAGTTCCCAGGGAAATCAGCCCCAGCATTTT.